This T cell receptor (beta chain) is drawn from a study of CD8 T cells in ankylosing spondylitis. The CDR3 runs 14 residues. V gave up 4 bases and J gave up 6 bases, with 16 bases separating them. CDR1 SGHDT and CDR2 YYEEEE come from the germline V gene. Study observations and caveats: Seven to nine highly homologous variants made up a TCR beta motif that seemed to typify ankylosing spondylitis blood. Disease-linked clones bore a CD8+ phenotype, appearing relatively rarely in peripheral blood.

Comments on this clonotype: Its antigen is unidentified.

The authors made TCR beta libraries by quantitative 5'-RACE with molecular barcodes. TCRdb analysed the 5' RACE reads with MiXCR anew, one entry per CDR3 protein. The sample has approximately 260,000 distinct CDR3 sequences; approximately 20% are singletons. V and J are TRBV5-6 and TRBJ1-2; weak D call: TRBD1 (5 bases). The clonotype originates from a male donor with ankylosing spondylitis or in good health (not recorded which). The specimen sequenced was blood, either unsorted or a sorted T cell fraction (not recorded which). The CDR3 bases are TGTGCCAGCAGCACCTACCAGGGTATTGATGGCTACACCTTC. This sequence encodes CASSTYQGIDGYTF. The full variable domain, rest sourced from reference TRBV5-6 and TRBJ1-2, is DAGVTQSPTHLIKTRGQQVTLRCSPKSGHDTVSWYQQALGQGPQFIFQYYEEEERQRGNFPDRFSGHQFPNYSSELNVNALLLGDSALYLCASSTYQGIDGYTFGSGTRLTVV.